Each of the 28 T cell receptor beta chains below was sequenced from the same sample in a study of blood T cell repertoires in COVID-19. Assay: immunoSEQ multiplex PCR; the TCRdb copy retains only in-frame clones and omits some. Of about 45,000 clones in the sample, around 81% were seen once. The sequenced sample consisted of peripheral blood. The receptor set was obtained from a man between 50 and 59 years old with active COVID-19.

CDR3 sequence (DNA): TGTGCCAGCTCACAGCCGACAGGGGGCGCGTCTGGCGGGGAGCTGTTTTTT. Residues: CASSQPTGGASGGELFF. The gene calls are TRBV18 and TRBJ2-2; 10 nucleotides match TRBD1. CDR3 length: 17 residues. V shed 4 bases, J shed 7 bases, and the junction held 12 bases outside the gene matches. Germline V gives CDR1 KGHSH, CDR2 LQKENI.

This chain links TRBV9 with TRBJ2-3; TRBD2 agrees at 11 bases. V gave up 3 bases and J gave up 6 bases; unmatched junction bases: 6. Germline V gene data show CDR1 as SGDLS and CDR2 as YYNGEE. The CDR3 is made up of 15 amino acids. The CDR3 DNA is TGTGCCAGCAGCGGACCCACTAGCGGGAGTGATACGCAGTATTTT. It yields the protein CASSGPTSGSDTQYF.

This clone showed up just once. The V gene is TRBV4-3, the J gene TRBJ2-2; the D gene is possibly TRBD2 (5 bases). In germline, CDR1 is LGHNA, CDR2 YSLEER. The CDR3 has 15 amino acids. Trimming took 4 bases from V and 0 from J, leaving 9 bases between them. The CDR3 here is CASSLSVANTGELFF. DNA of the CDR3: TGCGCCAGCAGCCTTAGCGTGGCGAACACCGGGGAGCTGTTTTTT.

The chain uses TRBV11-2 and TRBJ1-2; 12 nucleotides align to TRBD1. Germline values: CDR1 SGHAT, CDR2 FQNNGV. CDR3 length: 17 residues. J lost 7 bases, V lost 0 bases, and 9 bases had no gene match. The CDR3 loop reads CASSLDSQGQGALGYTF. For the CDR3, the DNA is TGTGCCAGCAGCTTAGATTCACAGGGACAGGGGGCCCTTGGCTACACCTTC.

This chain joins TRBV30 and TRBJ1-5; possible D gene TRBD1, 6 bases. Germline assignment: CDR1 GTSNPN and CDR2 SVGIG (reference sequence). V lost 0 bases, J lost 5 bases, and 8 bases lay in between. This CDR3 has 13 amino acids. CDR3 nucleotide sequence: TGTGCCTGGAGTGTAGCAGGGGATCAGCCCCAGCATTTT. This gives the protein CAWSVAGDQPQHF.

V usage is TRBV6-1 and J usage is TRBJ1-1; a weak D match, TRBD1 (5 bases). Germline-derived CDR1 and CDR2 are MNHNS and SASEGT. The CDR3 has 15 amino acids. The ends were cut back, 2 bases at V and 0 bases at J, with 10 bases in the middle. The CDR3 DNA reads as TGTGCCAGCAGTGAAATTAGGACACTGAACACTGAAGCTTTCTTT. Protein: CASSEIRTLNTEAFF.

The chain is built from TRBV15 and TRBJ2-1; D perhaps matches TRBD1 (6 bases). Trimming cost V 5 bases and J 5 bases, with 16 bases left between them. CDR3 length equals 15 residues. The germline V gene encodes CDR1 LNHNV and CDR2 YYDKDF (reference sequence). CDR3 nucleotide sequence: TGTGCCACCAGCTTCCGGGACAAACTCGACAATGAGCAGTTCTTC. Encoded protein: CATSFRDKLDNEQFF.

The chain combines TRBV19 with TRBJ1-6, with D perhaps TRBD1 (5 bases). Trimming left V 5 bases short and J 1 base short, with 21 bases between. The CDR3 has 19 amino acids. The germline V gene has CDR1 LNHDA and CDR2 SQIVND (reference sequence). This CDR3 reads CASSLRAAGGGSYNSPLHF. The CDR3 DNA follows: TGTGCCAGTAGTCTGCGAGCTGCCGGGGGGGGGTCCTATAATTCACCCCTCCACTTT.

In DNA, the CDR3 is TGTGCCAGCAGCTTAGTGGCTAGCCTCACCGGGGAGCTGTTTTTT. Its translation: CASSLVASLTGELFF. This rearrangement joins TRBV7-2 to TRBJ2-2; possibly TRBD2 for D (5 bases). From germline, CDR1 is SGHTA and CDR2 FQGNSA. The CDR3 covers 15 residues. Trimming removed 1 base from V and 4 bases from J, with 10 bases in between.

The V gene is TRBV3-1 (or the pseudogene TRBV3-2), the J gene TRBJ1-2, with D unclear. CDR3 length: 12 residues. Trimming took 2 bases from V and 4 from J, leaving 5 bases between them. From germline, CDR1 is LGHDT and CDR2 YNNKEL (reference sequence). The CDR3 sequence is CASSQQAYGYTF. Here the CDR3 DNA reads TGTGCCAGCAGCCAACAGGCCTATGGCTACACCTTC.

The chain has TRBV5-6 and TRBJ2-7; a weak D match, TRBD1 (5 bases). CDR3 size: 14 residues. Trimming took off 3 bases at V and 3 bases at J, with 13 bases between the two ends. Germline V gene lookup returns CDR1 SGHDT and CDR2 YYEEEE. The CDR3 sequence is CASSYLGPDYEQYF. The CDR3 nucleotides read TGTGCCAGCAGCTACCTGGGGCCCGACTACGAGCAGTACTTC.

The genes are TRBV29-1 and TRBJ2-7, with D unresolved. Germline V gene lookup returns CDR1 SQVTM and CDR2 ANQGSEA. V lost 6 bases and J lost 2, with 8 bases in between. CDR3 length: 11 amino acids. The DNA for the CDR3 is TGCAGCGTGTACAGAGCCTACGAGCAGTACTTC. This gives the protein CSVYRAYEQYF.

The gene calls are TRBV2 and TRBJ2-2; 7 bases agree with TRBD1. CDR3 length: 15 amino acids. V was clipped by 5 bases and J by 3 bases; unmatched bases: 6. The germline gives CDR1 SNHLY, CDR2 FYNNEI. CDR3 loop: CASSIQGLYTGELFF. For the CDR3, the DNA is TGTGCCAGCAGTATACAGGGGTTGTACACCGGGGAGCTGTTTTTT.

The chain joins TRBV5-1 to TRBJ2-2; D perhaps matches TRBD2 (6 bases). V lost 3 bases, J lost 4 bases, and 16 bases lay in between. The CDR3 totals 16 residues. Germline CDR1 is SGHRS and CDR2 is YFSETQ. The CDR3 coding sequence is TGCGCCAGCAGCTGGGGGAGGCAGGGAGTCACCGGGGAGCTGTTTTTT. Translating gives CASSWGRQGVTGELFF.

This chain uses TRBV28 with TRBJ2-7, with TRBD2 matching over 7 bases. There are 11 residues in the CDR3. Germline V gene sequence: CDR1 MDHEN, CDR2 SYDVKM. V shed 7 bases and J 3 bases; nucleotides not matched to a gene: 0. Here the CDR3 DNA reads TGTGCCAGCACTAGCGGCTACGAGCAGTACTTC. It translates to CASTSGYEQYF.

The chain has TRBV4-3 and TRBJ2-7, with D possibly being TRBD1 (5 bases). The germline V gene encodes CDR1 LGHNA and CDR2 YSLEER. With 1 base removed from V and 2 bases from J, the gap between germline ends came to 12 bases. CDR3 length equals 15 residues. CDR3 in amino acids: CASSQGPDSTYEQYF. CDR3 in DNA: TGCGCCAGCAGCCAAGGCCCAGACAGTACCTACGAGCAGTACTTC.

The rearrangement links TRBV20-1 to TRBJ2-5; 12 nucleotides line up with TRBD2. The V gene's germline CDR1 is DFQATT and CDR2 SNEGSKA (reference sequence). Trimming cost V 3 bases and J 5 bases; bases outside gene matches: 7. CDR3 length: 15 amino acids. CDR3 nucleotides: TGCAGTGCTAGTACCGGGACTAGCGGGCGGGAGACCCAGTACTTC. It encodes CSASTGTSGRETQYF.

This sequence joins TRBV7-2 and TRBJ1-1; possible D gene TRBD1, 6 bases. The germline V gene has CDR1 SGHTA and CDR2 FQGNSA. This CDR3 has 13 residues. V was trimmed by 5 bases and J by 1 base, leaving 8 bases between them. CDR3 loop: CASSRQENTEAFF. The DNA of the CDR3 is TGTGCCAGCAGCCGACAGGAGAACACTGAAGCTTTCTTT.

V is TRBV10-3 and J is TRBJ1-2, with D possibly being TRBD1 (6 bases). V lost 9 bases to trimming and J lost 5 bases, with 10 bases between them. This CDR3 has 11 residues. The germline V gene encodes CDR1 ENHRY and CDR2 SYGVKD. The CDR3 DNA reads TGTGCCATTTTGGACAGTTATGGCTACACCTTC. It specifies CAILDSYGYTF.

This clone was found a few times. The V call is TRBV4-2, the J call TRBJ2-1, with TRBD2 identical over 7 bases. CDR3 length: 15 amino acids. Trimming at V came to 4 bases and at J to 0 bases, leaving 3 bases not matched to a gene. Per the germline V gene, CDR1 is LGHNA and CDR2 is YNFKEQ. The DNA for the CDR3 is TGTGCCAGCAGCCCTCGCGGGAGCTCCTACAATGAGCAGTTCTTC. It yields the protein CASSPRGSSYNEQFF.

This chain connects TRBV7-2 to TRBJ2-1; 7 bases align to TRBD1. V was pared by 1 base and J by 10 bases, with 10 bases of the junction left unmatched. The CDR3 length is 15 residues. Germline V gene data show CDR1 as SGHTA and CDR2 as FQGNSA. CDR3 sequence (DNA): TGTGCCAGCAGCTTAGTCGTCAGGGGGAAGGGGGAGCAGTTCTTC. Residues: CASSLVVRGKGEQFF.

This clone was observed a few times. The rearrangement links TRBV5-1 to TRBJ1-2; a possible D gene is TRBD1 (5 bases). The V gene lost 1 base and the J gene lost 4 bases, with 17 bases spanning the gap. Germline V gene data show CDR1 as SGHRS and CDR2 as YFSETQ. The CDR3 has 16 residues. The chain's CDR3 is CASSLKYDSSGYGYTF. CDR3 sequence (DNA): TGCGCCAGCAGCTTGAAATACGACAGCTCGGGCTATGGCTACACCTTC.

J is TRBJ1-6 and V is TRBV3-1 (or the pseudogene TRBV3-2); TRBD1 aligns across 8 bases. CDR1 is LGHDT, CDR2 YNNKEL, per germline (reference sequence). V shed 1 base, J shed 8 bases, and the junction held 13 bases outside the gene matches. The CDR3 consists of 18 residues. The CDR3 DNA reads TGTGCCAGCAGCCAAGGGGACCTAAGGACAGGGTTGTATTCACCCCTCCACTTT. It translates to CASSQGDLRTGLYSPLHF.

This chain joins TRBV18 and TRBJ2-4; TRBD2 might be the D (6 bases). Between the trimmed V and J ends, which lost 4 bases and 14 bases, there was a span of 21 bases. Looked up from germline, CDR1 is KGHSH and CDR2 is LQKENI. The CDR3 totals 14 residues. The CDR3 is CASSQGMGGEIKYF. The CDR3 DNA is TGTGCCAGCTCACAGGGGATGGGGGGAGAGATAAAGTACTTC.

This sequence joins TRBV7-9 and TRBJ1-2; 8 bases line up with TRBD1. With 0 bases clipped from V and 4 bases from J, the junction kept 4 bases outside the gene matches. The CDR3 totals 15 residues. In germline, CDR1 is SEHNR, CDR2 FQNEAQ (reference sequence). CDR3 bases: TGTGCCAGCAGCTTAGCGACAGGGGTTGTCTATGGCTACACCTTC. Translated, it gives CASSLATGVVYGYTF.

The table lists this clone with a count of one. The gene calls are TRBV25-1 and TRBJ2-5, with 7 nucleotides matching TRBD1. The V segment lost 6 bases and the J segment 3 bases; nucleotides outside the gene matches: 10. Germline CDR1 MGHDK, CDR2 SYGVNS. The length of the CDR3 is 15 residues. The CDR3 DNA follows: TGTGCCAGCAGCCCCGCAAACAGGGGTGAAGAGACCCAGTACTTC. Translation: CASSPANRGEETQYF.

The rearrangement uses TRBV9 and TRBJ2-1; 14 bases are shared with TRBD2. Per the germline V gene, CDR1 is SGDLS and CDR2 is YYNGEE. The CDR3 spans 17 residues. Trimming removed 4 bases from V and 4 bases from J; junction bases left unmatched: 7. The CDR3 sequence is CASSFRLAGGRYNEQFF. The CDR3 nucleotides are TGTGCCAGCAGCTTCAGACTAGCGGGGGGGAGGTACAATGAGCAGTTCTTC.

This clone was seen a single time. The chain joins TRBV7-2 to TRBJ2-3; a weak D match, TRBD1 (5 bases). The CDR3 covers 14 residues. Germline CDR1 is SGHTA and CDR2 is FQGNSA. Trimming removed 5 bases from V and 3 bases from J, with 12 bases in between. CDR3 sequence reads: CASSLTGLTDTQYF. CDR3 bases: TGTGCCAGCAGCCTTACAGGCCTTACAGATACGCAGTATTTT.